The 4 T cell receptor beta chains listed next were all sequenced from one sample in a study of T cells in localized non-small cell lung cancer. Some clones are missing from TCRdb's copy, which holds only in-frame ones; the method was immunoSEQ multiplex PCR. The table shows under 50,000 clones, with around 86% occurring only once. The sample was peripheral blood mononuclear cells, taken before any cancer treatment. These receptors all come from a male donor at least 60 years old with stage II lung adenocarcinoma.

The rearrangement links TRBV2 to TRBJ2-2; weak D call: TRBD2 (6 bases). Germline CDR1 is SNHLY and CDR2 is FYNNEI. This CDR3 region has 14 residues. Trimming took 10 bases from V and 0 from J, leaving 12 bases between them. CDR3 sequence reads: CAMTRRPNTGELFF. The CDR3 DNA reads TGTGCCATGACTAGAAGGCCGAACACCGGGGAGCTGTTTTTT.

This clone was picked up a small number of times. V usage is TRBV2 and J usage is TRBJ1-2; tentative D call: TRBD1 (5 bases). Between the trimmed V and J ends, which lost 8 bases and 4 bases, there was a span of 14 bases. The CDR3 has 13 amino acids. Looked up from germline, CDR1 is SNHLY and CDR2 is FYNNEI. For the CDR3, the DNA is TGTGCCAGCGAAAGGGGCGTTTCCTATGGCTACACCTTC. Amino acid sequence: CASERGVSYGYTF.

This chain uses TRBV15 with TRBJ2-7; 15 bases map to TRBD2. This CDR3 is 17 amino acids long. After removal of 3 bases from V and 0 bases from J, the junction contained 3 bases not matched to a gene. From germline, CDR1 is LNHNV and CDR2 YYDKDF (reference sequence). CDR3: CATSRGLAGGSSYEQYF. For the CDR3, the DNA is TGTGCCACCAGCAGGGGACTAGCGGGAGGAAGCTCCTACGAGCAGTACTTC.

The CDR3 DNA is TGTGCCAGCAGTGGGGCAGTCTCTGGAAACACCATATATTTT. Translating it yields CASSGAVSGNTIYF. J is TRBJ1-3 and V is TRBV6-1; the D is unclear. Trimming took 4 bases from V and 0 from J, leaving 7 bases between them. The CDR3 is 14 residues long. Germline CDR1 reads MNHNS; CDR2 reads SASEGT.